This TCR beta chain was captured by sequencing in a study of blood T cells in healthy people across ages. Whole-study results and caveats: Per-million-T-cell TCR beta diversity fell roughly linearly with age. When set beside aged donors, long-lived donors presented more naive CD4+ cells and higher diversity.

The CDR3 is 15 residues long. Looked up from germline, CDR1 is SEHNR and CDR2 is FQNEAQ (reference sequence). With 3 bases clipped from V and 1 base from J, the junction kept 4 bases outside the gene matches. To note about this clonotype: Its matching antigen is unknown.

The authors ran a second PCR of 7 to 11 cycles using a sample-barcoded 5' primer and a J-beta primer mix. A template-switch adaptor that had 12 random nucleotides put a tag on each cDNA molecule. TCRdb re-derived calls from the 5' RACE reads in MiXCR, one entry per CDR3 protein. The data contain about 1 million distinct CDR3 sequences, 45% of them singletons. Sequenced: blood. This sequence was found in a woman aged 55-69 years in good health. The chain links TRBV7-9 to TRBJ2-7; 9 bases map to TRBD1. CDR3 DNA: TGTGCCAGCAGCTTCAAGACAGGGGGTTCCTACGAGCAGTACTTC. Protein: CASSFKTGGSYEQYF.